The next 30 T cell receptor beta chains were all read from a single sample in a study of blood T cell repertoires in COVID-19. Method: immunoSEQ multiplex PCR; TCRdb's copy keeps in-frame clones and lacks some. Seen here are approximately 40,000 clones, around 84% observed once, and the top ten hold 35% to 45%. Sequences were obtained from peripheral blood. These TCRs come from a human donor in a cohort sampled during active COVID-19.

The chain is built from TRBV6-2 or TRBV6-3 and TRBJ2-1; TRBD1 matches 11 bases. The trim removed 5 bases at V and 8 bases at J, leaving 8 bases unmatched. The CDR3 length is 15 residues. Germline assignment: CDR1 MNHEY and CDR2 SVGEGT. CDR3 coding DNA: TGTGCCAGCAGTCACGCCGGGACAGGGGGAGATGAGCAGTTCTTC. Encoded protein: CASSHAGTGGDEQFF.

The chain joins TRBV7-2 to TRBJ1-2; TRBD1 is a possible D gene (6 bases). From germline, CDR1 is SGHTA and CDR2 FQGNSA. The germline V and J ends were trimmed by 5 bases and 1 base, with 14 bases remaining between them. CDR3 length equals 15 residues. The CDR3 coding sequence is TGTGCCAGCAGCGATGACAGGACTGATAACTATGGCTACACCTTC. As protein: CASSDDRTDNYGYTF.

The chain carries TRBV15 and TRBJ2-7; TRBD1 aligns across 7 bases. CDR3 length equals 15 residues. J was trimmed by 1 base and V by 0 bases; bases with no gene match: 3. Germline values: CDR1 LNHNV, CDR2 YYDKDF (reference sequence). The DNA of the CDR3 is TGTGCCACCAGCAGAGAACCGGGACAGTCCTACGAGCAGTACTTC. Its translation is CATSREPGQSYEQYF. Using reference TRBV15 and TRBJ2-7 for the parts outside the CDR3, the full variable domain is DAMVIQNPRYQVTQFGKPVTLSCSQTLNHNVMYWYQQKSSQAPKLLFHYYDKDFNNEADTPDNFQSRRPNTSFCFLDIRSPGLGDTAMYLCATSREPGQSYEQYFGPGTRLTVT.

This rearrangement joins TRBV4-3 to TRBJ2-6, with a tentative D call TRBD2 (5 bases). V lost 0 bases, J lost 0 bases, and 21 bases lay in between. The CDR3 has 21 amino acids. Germline V gives CDR1 LGHNA, CDR2 YSLEER. The CDR3 sequence: CASSQERSSSIASSGANVLTF. DNA of the CDR3: TGCGCCAGCAGCCAAGAACGGTCTAGCTCCATCGCCAGCTCTGGGGCCAACGTCCTGACTTTC.

This chain links TRBV30 with TRBJ2-5; unclear D gene. There are 13 residues in the CDR3. V was clipped by 1 base and J by 5 bases, with 11 bases between them. Germline assignment: CDR1 GTSNPN and CDR2 SVGIG (reference sequence). CDR3 amino acids: CAWSDLVRETQYF. For the CDR3, the DNA is TGTGCCTGGAGTGACCTGGTCCGGGAGACCCAGTACTTC.

This chain connects TRBV4-1 to TRBJ1-5, with D perhaps matching TRBD1 (5 bases). V was pared by 1 base and J by 2 bases, with 9 bases between. The germline gives CDR1 MGHRA, CDR2 YSYEKL. This CDR3 has 15 amino acids. As DNA, the CDR3 is TGCGCCAGCAGCCAAGGGCAGGGCGGCAATCAGCCCCAGCATTTT. It encodes CASSQGQGGNQPQHF.

V is TRBV18 and J is TRBJ1-1; TRBD1 matches at 9 bases. Germline CDR1 is KGHSH and CDR2 is LQKENI. This CDR3 is built from 17 residues. V was pared by 4 bases and J by 6 bases, with 15 bases of the junction left unmatched. The CDR3 spells CASSLETGGLSDPEAFF. In nucleotides, the CDR3 is TGTGCCAGCTCACTGGAGACAGGGGGTCTATCCGATCCTGAAGCTTTCTTT.

J is TRBJ1-1 and V is TRBV12-3 or TRBV12-4; no definite D call. This CDR3 is 13 amino acids long. Deletions cut 6 bases from V and 5 bases from J, with 13 bases between. For the CDR3, the DNA is TGTGCCAGCAGGCGGCAGGAGGCGACTGAAGCTTTCTTT. Translation: CASRRQEATEAFF.

CDR3 sequence: CASSLAVSGGADTQYF. The CDR3 nucleotides are TGCGCCAGCAGCTTGGCCGTTAGCGGGGGGGCAGATACGCAGTATTTT. The V and J genes are TRBV5-1 and TRBJ2-3; 11 positions agree with TRBD2. J was trimmed by 4 bases and V by 0 bases; bases with no gene match: 4. CDR1 is SGHRS, CDR2 YFSETQ, per germline. The CDR3 length is 16 residues.

The rearrangement uses TRBV2 and TRBJ2-2; the D gene is possibly TRBD1 (6 bases). Trimming removed 6 bases from V and 1 base from J, with 15 bases in between. Per the germline V gene, CDR1 is SNHLY and CDR2 is FYNNEI. The length of the CDR3 is 16 residues. The CDR3 spells CASRKLPGQNTGELFF. CDR3 bases: TGTGCCAGCAGAAAGTTACCGGGACAGAACACCGGGGAGCTGTTTTTT.

The rearrangement links TRBV3-1 (or the pseudogene TRBV3-2) to TRBJ2-1; 11 bases agree with TRBD2. Germline-derived CDR1 and CDR2 are LGHDT and YNNKEL (reference sequence). Trimming at V came to 5 bases and at J to 2 bases, leaving 5 bases not matched to a gene. CDR3 length equals 16 residues. The CDR3 DNA reads as TGTGCCAGCAGCTTCCGACTAGCGGGACCCTACAATGAGCAGTTCTTC. The encoded protein is CASSFRLAGPYNEQFF.

This chain links TRBV6-5 with TRBJ2-7, with 12 bases that match TRBD2. Germline V gene data show CDR1 as MNHEY and CDR2 as SVGAGI. Trimming cost V 4 bases and J 2 bases; bases outside gene matches: 3. This CDR3 region has 15 residues. CDR3 nucleotides: TGTGCCAGCAGTTGGCGGACTAGCGGGGCCTACGAGCAGTACTTC. This sequence encodes CASSWRTSGAYEQYF.

J is TRBJ2-3 and V is TRBV21-1; the DNA was not compared with TRBD1, the D call given in the table. TRBV21-1 represents a pseudogene. The CDR3 extends over 16 amino acids. CDR3 nucleotide sequence: TGTGCCAGCAGCAAAGTGCCCAGGTCTAGCACAGATACGCAGTATTTT. Its translation: CASSKVPRSSTDTQYF.

The J gene is TRBJ2-1, the V gene TRBV9; 9 nucleotides line up with TRBD2. V trimming: 0 bases; J trimming: 5 bases; junction bases outside the gene matches: 6. Germline values: CDR1 SGDLS, CDR2 YYNGEE. This CDR3 region has 16 residues. CDR3 in amino acids: CASSVGSSGVHNEQFF. For the CDR3, the DNA is TGTGCCAGCAGCGTAGGCTCTAGCGGGGTCCACAATGAGCAGTTCTTC.

The V gene is TRBV28, the J gene TRBJ2-5; D possibly corresponds to TRBD2 (5 bases). The CDR3 sequence is 14 residues long. V gave up 6 bases and J gave up 2 bases, with 13 bases separating them. The germline V gene encodes CDR1 MDHEN and CDR2 SYDVKM. CDR3 coding DNA: TGTGCCAGCAGGTTCCCGGGGATTCAAGAGACCCAGTACTTC. This translates into CASRFPGIQETQYF. Complete variable domain (other parts from reference TRBV28 and TRBJ2-5): DVKVTQSSRYLVKRTGEKVFLECVQDMDHENMFWYRQDPGLGLRLIYFSYDVKMKEKGDIPEGYSVSREKKERFSLILESASTNQTSMYLCASRFPGIQETQYFGPGTRLLVL.

The chain couples TRBV27 to TRBJ1-1, with 10 positions matching TRBD1. Trimming took 2 bases from V and 1 from J; bases not matched to a gene: 4. This CDR3 contains 16 residues. Germline V CDR1 and CDR2: MNHEY, SMNVEV (reference sequence). The CDR3 region has the DNA TGTGCCAGCAGTTTAAGGACAGGGGGAGGGAACACTGAAGCTTTCTTT. Its translation: CASSLRTGGGNTEAFF.

The V call is TRBV2, the J call TRBJ2-2; 14 positions agree with TRBD2. V shed 7 bases, J shed 4 bases, and the junction held 5 bases outside the gene matches. CDR3 length: 16 amino acids. Germline V gene lookup returns CDR1 SNHLY and CDR2 FYNNEI. CDR3 loop: CASNPGLAGATGELFF. Written as DNA, the CDR3 is TGTGCCAGCAACCCGGGACTAGCGGGGGCCACCGGGGAGCTGTTTTTT. Drawing the rest from reference TRBV2 and TRBJ2-2, the complete variable domain is EPEVTQTPSHQVTQMGQEVILRCVPISNHLYFYWYRQILGQKVEFLVSFYNNEISEKSEIFDDQFSVERPDGSNFTLKIRSTKLEDSAMYFCASNPGLAGATGELFFGEGSRLTVL.

V is TRBV6-2 or TRBV6-3 and J is TRBJ1-2; D is perhaps TRBD1 (5 bases). Germline CDR1 MNHEY, CDR2 SVGEGT. V lost 5 bases and J 4 bases, leaving 17 bases between the germline ends. This CDR3 is built from 15 residues. CDR3 DNA: TGTGCCAGCAGTCCAAACGGGGGGAGCGGCTATGGCTACACCTTC. Amino acids: CASSPNGGSGYGYTF.

V usage is TRBV30 and J usage is TRBJ1-6; 8 bases are shared with TRBD1. Germline trimming cut 5 bases from V and 6 bases from J; bases unmatched to any gene: 3. CDR3 length equals 13 residues. The germline V gene encodes CDR1 GTSNPN and CDR2 SVGIG (reference sequence). CDR3 sequence reads: CAWLTGVNSPLHF. CDR3 nucleotide sequence: TGTGCCTGGTTGACAGGGGTTAATTCACCCCTCCACTTT.

The chain employs TRBV7-2 and TRBJ2-1, with D maybe TRBD2 (5 bases). Trimming pared 5 bases from V and 10 bases from J, leaving 18 bases between. CDR1 is SGHTA and CDR2 is FQGNSA in the germline V gene. The CDR3 runs to 14 residues. The CDR3 region is CASSLGVLFLEQFF. In DNA, the CDR3 is TGTGCCAGCAGCCTCGGGGTCTTGTTTTTAGAGCAGTTCTTC.

This chain links TRBV6-5 with TRBJ2-2; TRBD2 is a possible D gene (5 bases). V shed 6 bases and J shed 5 bases, with 7 bases lying between them. Germline CDR1 is MNHEY and CDR2 is SVGAGI. This CDR3 spans 12 amino acids. CDR3 residues: CASRRTTGELFF. In DNA form, the CDR3 reads TGTGCCAGCAGACGGACTACCGGGGAGCTGTTTTTT.

The gene calls are TRBV2 and TRBJ2-1; D possibly corresponds to TRBD1 (6 bases). The germline V gene encodes CDR1 SNHLY and CDR2 FYNNEI. Between the trimmed V and J ends, which lost 5 bases and 8 bases, there was a span of 19 bases. The CDR3 consists of 15 residues. In DNA form, the CDR3 reads TGTGCCAGCAGTACAGGGTCGTATAACTTCGATGAGCAGTTCTTC. Amino acid sequence: CASSTGSYNFDEQFF.

This chain uses TRBV7-9 with TRBJ1-6, with D possibly TRBD1 on 5 matching bases. Germline V gene data show CDR1 as SEHNR and CDR2 as FQNEAQ (reference sequence). Trimming removed 3 bases from V and 6 bases from J, with 12 bases in between. The CDR3 length is 15 residues. The DNA of the CDR3 is TGTGCCAGCAGCTTGAATGGGGGAGGTAATTCACCCCTCCACTTT. This gives the protein CASSLNGGGNSPLHF.

The chain carries TRBV29-1 and TRBJ1-2; 9 bases agree with TRBD1. In germline, CDR1 is SQVTM, CDR2 ANQGSEA. The CDR3 contains 12 residues. J was trimmed by 5 bases and V by 5 bases; bases with no gene match: 3. CDR3 nucleotides: TGCAGCGTTTCCGGGACAGGGTATGGCTACACCTTC. This sequence encodes CSVSGTGYGYTF.

There are a few counts of this clone. The chain couples TRBV14 to TRBJ2-1, with D perhaps TRBD2 (6 bases). V lost 0 bases, J lost 6 bases, and 18 bases lay in between. CDR3 length equals 17 residues. CDR1 is SGHDN, CDR2 FVKESK, per germline. The CDR3 nucleotides are TGTGCCAGCAGCCAAGATTGGTCAGGGAGGAGGCTCAATGAGCAGTTCTTC. Amino acids: CASSQDWSGRRLNEQFF.

The rearrangement joins TRBV3-1 (or the pseudogene TRBV3-2) to TRBJ2-5; D call uncertain. The V gene's germline CDR1 is LGHDT and CDR2 YNNKEL (reference sequence). V gave up 0 bases and J gave up 1 base, with 6 bases separating them. The CDR3 extends over 14 amino acids. CDR3 in amino acids: CASSQDTSQETQYF. In DNA form, the CDR3 reads TGTGCCAGCAGCCAAGATACAAGCCAAGAGACCCAGTACTTC.

J is TRBJ1-5 and V is TRBV19; D remains unclear. The CDR3 runs to 15 residues. V dropped 2 bases and J dropped 3 bases, with 11 bases sitting between them. Per germline, CDR1 LNHDA and CDR2 SQIVND (reference sequence). In DNA form, the CDR3 reads TGTGCCAGTAGTATAAATACAGCTCCCAATCAGCCCCAGCATTTT. It translates to CASSINTAPNQPQHF.

This chain links TRBV11-3 with TRBJ2-2, with D perhaps TRBD1 (5 bases). Germline V gives CDR1 SGHNT, CDR2 YENEEA. V lost 5 bases to trimming and J lost 0 bases, with 13 bases between them. This CDR3 region has 16 residues. The CDR3 DNA sequence: TGTGCCAGCAGCCTAAGACAGAAAGCGAACACCGGGGAGCTGTTTTTT. This gives the protein CASSLRQKANTGELFF.

The V gene is TRBV29-1, the J gene TRBJ1-2, with D perhaps matching TRBD1 (6 bases). Germline CDR1 reads SQVTM; CDR2 reads ANQGSEA. Trimming took 0 bases from V and 5 from J, leaving 19 bases between them. The CDR3 extends over 16 amino acids. The CDR3 sequence is CSVEDSAQGRGYGYTF. The DNA of the CDR3 is TGCAGCGTTGAAGACAGTGCCCAGGGCAGGGGTTATGGCTACACCTTC. The whole variable domain, filled in from reference TRBV29-1 and TRBJ1-2, reads SAVISQKPSRDICQRGTSLTIQCQVDSQVTMMFWYRQQPGQSLTLIATANQGSEATYESGFVIDKFPISRPNLTFSTLTVSNMSPEDSSIYLCSVEDSAQGRGYGYTFGSGTRLTVV.

V usage is TRBV18 and J usage is TRBJ1-1; maybe TRBD1 (6 bases). The CDR3 loop spans 18 amino acids. Trimming pared 2 bases from V and 0 bases from J, leaving 19 bases between. Germline V gives CDR1 KGHSH, CDR2 LQKENI. CDR3 amino acids: CASSPFGQIIDLNTEAFF. The CDR3 DNA is TGTGCCAGCTCACCATTCGGACAGATCATCGATTTGAACACTGAAGCTTTCTTT.